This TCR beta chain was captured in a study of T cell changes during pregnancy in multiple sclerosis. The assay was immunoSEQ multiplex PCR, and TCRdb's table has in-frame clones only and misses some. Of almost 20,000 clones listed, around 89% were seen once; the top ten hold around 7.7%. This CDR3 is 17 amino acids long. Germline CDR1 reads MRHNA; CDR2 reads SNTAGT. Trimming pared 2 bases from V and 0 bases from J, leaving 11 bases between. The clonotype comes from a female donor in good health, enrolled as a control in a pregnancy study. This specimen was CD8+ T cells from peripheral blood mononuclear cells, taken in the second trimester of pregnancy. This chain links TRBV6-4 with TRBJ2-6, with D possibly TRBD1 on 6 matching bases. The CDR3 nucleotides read TGTGCCAGCAGTGACGAGGACAGCCACTCTGGGGCCAACGTCCTGACTTTC. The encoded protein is CASSDEDSHSGANVLTF.